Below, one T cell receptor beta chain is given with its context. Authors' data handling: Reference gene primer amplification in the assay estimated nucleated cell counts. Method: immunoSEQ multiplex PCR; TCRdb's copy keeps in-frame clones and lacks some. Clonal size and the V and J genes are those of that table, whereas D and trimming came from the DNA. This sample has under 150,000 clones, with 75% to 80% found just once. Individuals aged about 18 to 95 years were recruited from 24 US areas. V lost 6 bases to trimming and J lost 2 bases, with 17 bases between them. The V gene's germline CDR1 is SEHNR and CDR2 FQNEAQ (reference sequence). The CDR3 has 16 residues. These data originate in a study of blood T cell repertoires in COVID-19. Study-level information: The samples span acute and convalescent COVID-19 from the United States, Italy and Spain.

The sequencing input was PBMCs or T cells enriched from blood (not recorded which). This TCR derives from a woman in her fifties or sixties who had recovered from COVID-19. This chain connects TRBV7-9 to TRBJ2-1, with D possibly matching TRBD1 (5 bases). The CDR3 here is CASSKRIGATYNEQFF. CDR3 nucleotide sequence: TGTGCCAGCAGTAAAAGGATAGGGGCGACCTACAATGAGCAGTTCTTC.